A single sample gave rise to the 5 T cell receptor beta chains below, sequenced in a study of blood T cell repertoires in COVID-19. Some clones are missing from TCRdb's copy, which holds only in-frame ones; the method was immunoSEQ multiplex PCR. The table includes approximately 46,000 clones, approximately 85% detected once. The sequenced sample was peripheral blood. These TCRs come from a human donor in a cohort sampled during active COVID-19.

In DNA form, the CDR3 reads TGTGCCAGCAGTTACTCCCCGTCCTACGAGCAGTACTTC. Protein product: CASSYSPSYEQYF. The chain uses TRBV6-5 and TRBJ2-7; D is uncertain. V was cut by 0 bases and J by 1 base, with 4 bases left in between. Germline V CDR1 and CDR2: MNHEY, SVGAGI. The CDR3 length is 13 residues.

V and J are TRBV7-8 and TRBJ2-7, with 8 bases aligning to TRBD1. Germline loops: CDR1 SGHVS, CDR2 FQNEAQ. V lost 1 base, J lost 7 bases, and 15 bases stayed unmatched. The length of the CDR3 is 17 residues. This CDR3 reads CASSLVIFGQGAREQYF. CDR3 DNA: TGTGCCAGCAGCTTAGTCATTTTCGGACAGGGTGCCCGGGAGCAGTACTTC.

V usage is TRBV5-4 and J usage is TRBJ2-7; D is unclear. The V end lost 1 base, the J end lost 1 base, and 12 bases lay between the germline ends. CDR1 SGHNT and CDR2 YYREEE come from the germline V gene (reference sequence). The CDR3 length is 15 residues. The CDR3 DNA sequence: TGTGCCAGCAGCTTGAGTTTAGACACATCCTACGAGCAGTACTTC. Residues: CASSLSLDTSYEQYF.

CDR3 loop: CASSSIMNRVEYF. In nucleotides, the CDR3 is TGTGCCAGCAGCTCCATAATGAACAGGGTTGAGTACTTC. This chain links TRBV11-2 with TRBJ2-7, with a possible D match to TRBD1 (6 bases). V was clipped by 4 bases and J by 11 bases, with 18 bases between them. The CDR3 consists of 13 residues. CDR1 is SGHAT and CDR2 is FQNNGV in the germline V gene.

About this clone itself: The same CDR3 is also encoded by other DNA sequences in this sample. The chain recombines TRBV9 with TRBJ2-3, with D perhaps TRBD2 (5 bases). The CDR3 loop spans 14 amino acids. With 0 bases removed from V and 6 bases from J, the gap between germline ends came to 11 bases. Looked up from germline, CDR1 is SGDLS and CDR2 is YYNGEE. CDR3 in amino acids: CASSVGGSVDTQYF. As DNA, the CDR3 is TGTGCCAGCAGCGTAGGGGGTAGCGTGGATACGCAGTATTTT.